These 8 T cell receptor beta chains originate from one sample sequenced in a study of blood T cell repertoires in COVID-19. Assay used: immunoSEQ multiplex PCR; TCRdb lists only in-frame clones, some missing. The profile shows 350,000 to 450,000 clones, around 85% of them singletons. Specimen: peripheral blood. These TCRs come from a woman younger than 30 with acute or convalescent COVID-19.

The chain combines TRBV30 with TRBJ2-7, with D unclear. CDR1 GTSNPN and CDR2 SVGIG come from the germline V gene (reference sequence). V lost 0 bases and J 5 bases, leaving 11 bases between the germline ends. This CDR3 contains 13 residues. This chain's CDR3 is CAWSVTQIHEQYF. The CDR3 DNA sequence: TGTGCCTGGAGTGTAACCCAGATCCACGAGCAGTACTTC.

The chain employs TRBV25-1 and TRBJ2-5; 7 bases are shared with TRBD1. The V gene end was trimmed by 5 bases and the J gene end by 2 bases; junction bases not matched to a gene: 11. The CDR3 is made up of 16 amino acids. Germline V gene sequence: CDR1 MGHDK, CDR2 SYGVNS. CDR3 nucleotides: TGTGCCAGCAGTTCTTTCCGGGACAGTTATCAAGAGACCCAGTACTTC. Protein: CASSSFRDSYQETQYF.

The rearrangement uses TRBV10-3 and TRBJ2-6; D may be TRBD1 (6 bases). This CDR3 has 17 residues. V gave up 4 bases and J gave up 0 bases, with 13 bases separating them. Germline assignment: CDR1 ENHRY and CDR2 SYGVKD. CDR3 sequence (DNA): TGTGCCATCAGTGGGTTAGGGGGATACTCTGGGGCCAACGTCCTGACTTTC. It encodes CAISGLGGYSGANVLTF.

The CDR3: CASSFNRGPYGYTF. The CDR3 DNA reads TGCGCCAGCAGCTTTAACAGGGGGCCCTATGGCTACACCTTC. The chain has TRBV5-1 and TRBJ1-2; 9 nucleotides line up with TRBD1. V was clipped by 2 bases and J by 4 bases; unmatched bases: 3. CDR1 SGHRS and CDR2 YFSETQ come from the germline V gene. The CDR3 runs 14 residues.

The chain carries TRBV18 and TRBJ2-1, with 12 bases matching TRBD2. From germline, CDR1 is KGHSH and CDR2 LQKENI. The CDR3 has 20 amino acids. Trimming at V came to 0 bases and at J to 0 bases, leaving 9 bases not matched to a gene. This CDR3 reads CASSPPQASGGESSYNEQFF. The CDR3 DNA reads as TGTGCCAGCTCACCACCGCAGGCTAGCGGGGGGGAGAGCTCCTACAATGAGCAGTTCTTC.

V is TRBV2 and J is TRBJ2-7, with a possible D match to TRBD2 (6 bases). Per the germline V gene, CDR1 is SNHLY and CDR2 is FYNNEI. CDR3 length equals 13 residues. With 6 bases removed from V and 6 bases from J, the gap between germline ends came to 15 bases. CDR3 protein: CASRGSGRGEQYF. The CDR3 DNA is TGTGCCAGCAGAGGGTCCGGGAGAGGCGAGCAGTACTTC.

The CDR3 region has the DNA TGTGCCAGCAGTTCTAACTACGAGCAGTACTTC. Translated, it gives CASSSNYEQYF. The chain recombines TRBV28 with TRBJ2-7; D is uncertain. V was trimmed by 4 bases and J by 3 bases, leaving 4 bases between them. The CDR3 totals 11 residues. The germline V gene encodes CDR1 MDHEN and CDR2 SYDVKM.

The chain has TRBV13 and TRBJ2-1; D possibly corresponds to TRBD2 (6 bases). This CDR3 has 16 amino acids. Germline CDR1 PRHDT, CDR2 FYEKMQ (reference sequence). V lost 1 base and J lost 2, with 12 bases in between. DNA for the CDR3: TGTGCCAGCAGCTTAGAACTAGCCAATACCTACAATGAGCAGTTCTTC. The encoded protein is CASSLELANTYNEQFF.